This passage covers 11 T cell receptor beta chains from one sample sequenced in a study of T cells in Graves' hyperthyroidism and ophthalmopathy. Amplification yielded TCR beta CDR3 regions, with RNA transcripts as the source. HTBI primers were the set used in a first-round RT-PCR of the TCR CDR3. TCRdb independently ran MiXCR on the multiplex PCR reads; one entry per CDR3 protein. Of approximately 710,000 distinct CDR3 sequences in the sample, 17% are singletons; the top ten hold 15% to 17%. Sequenced material: blood. These receptors were collected from a man aged 50 to 59 with Graves' hyperthyroidism.

This clonotype was seen ten or more times. The rearrangement joins TRBV28 to TRBJ2-7; no clear D. Trimming cost V 5 bases and J 3 bases, with 8 bases left between them. CDR3 length: 12 residues. Per the germline V gene, CDR1 is MDHEN and CDR2 is SYDVKM. CDR3 sequence: CASSPLFYEQYF. The DNA of the CDR3 is TGTGCCAGCAGTCCCCTATTCTACGAGCAGTACTTC.

Only a few counts were recorded for this clonotype. The CDR3 protein is CASSVDGREGNEQFF. The CDR3 region has the DNA TGTGCCAGCAGCGTAGACGGGAGAGAGGGGAATGAGCAGTTCTTC. J is TRBJ2-1 and V is TRBV9; tentatively, D is TRBD2 (6 bases). V lost 0 bases to trimming and J lost 7 bases, with 14 bases between them. The length of the CDR3 is 15 residues. CDR1 is SGDLS, CDR2 YYNGEE, per germline.

This clonotype was detected many times. V and J are TRBV10-3 and TRBJ1-1; no reliable D call. The CDR3 sequence is 12 residues long. The germline V gene encodes CDR1 ENHRY and CDR2 SYGVKD. V was clipped by 5 bases and J by 2 bases, with 6 bases between them. In DNA form, the CDR3 reads TGTGCCATCAGTCAAGACAACACTGAAGCTTTCTTT. Translated, it gives CAISQDNTEAFF.

This clonotype was counted a few times. The chain employs TRBV18 and TRBJ1-5; TRBD1 might be the D (5 bases). Trimming left V 5 bases short and J 4 bases short, with 15 bases between. Germline loops: CDR1 KGHSH, CDR2 LQKENI. This CDR3 is built from 15 residues. CDR3 amino acids: CASSRQTTANQPQHF. The CDR3 DNA reads as TGTGCCAGCTCAAGACAGACGACGGCGAATCAGCCCCAGCATTTT. Looking up the rest from reference TRBV18 and TRBJ1-5 gives the full variable domain: NAGVMQNPRHLVRRRGQEARLRCSPMKGHSHVYWYRQLPEEGLKFMVYLQKENIIDESGMPKERFSAEFPKEGPSILRIQQVVRGDSAAYFCASSRQTTANQPQHFGDGTRLSIL.

This clonotype was detected only a few times. This rearrangement joins TRBV18 to TRBJ1-5, with a tentative D call TRBD1 (5 bases). Germline V CDR1 and CDR2: KGHSH, LQKENI. Trimming pared 6 bases from V and 2 bases from J, leaving 17 bases between. The CDR3 spans 16 residues. The chain's CDR3 is CASSPAESRGNQPQHF. The CDR3 DNA is TGTGCCAGCTCCCCGGCGGAGTCCAGGGGCAATCAGCCCCAGCATTTT.

This chain joins TRBV28 and TRBJ2-3; D is perhaps TRBD1 (6 bases). The germline V gene has CDR1 MDHEN and CDR2 SYDVKM. The CDR3 has 12 residues. V shed 6 bases and J shed 9 bases, with 13 bases lying between them. The CDR3 coding sequence is TGTGCCAGCAGATCAGACAGGCCCACGCAGTATTTT. This gives the protein CASRSDRPTQYF.

This clonotype was found a few times. The genes are TRBV12-3 or TRBV12-4 and TRBJ2-1; 8 nucleotides agree with TRBD2. J gave up 12 bases and V 4 bases, and 8 bases lay outside the gene matches. The CDR3 covers 13 residues. The CDR3 DNA reads TGTGCCAGCAGTTCCCAGGGACTAGTTTGGCAGTTCTTC. Translation: CASSSQGLVWQFF.

The CDR3 DNA reads as TGTGCCAGCAGTCCCAGCAGACCGGGACTAGCGGATACGCAGTATTTT. This encodes CASSPSRPGLADTQYF. The chain carries TRBV6-1 and TRBJ2-3; 10 bases line up with TRBD2. This CDR3 is built from 16 residues. The germline gives CDR1 MNHNS, CDR2 SASEGT. V lost 5 bases, J lost 6 bases, and 11 bases stayed unmatched.

This clonotype was detected many times. The chain employs TRBV27 and TRBJ2-7; D is perhaps TRBD1 or TRBD2 (6 bases each). CDR3 length equals 13 residues. Trimming removed 8 bases at V and 3 bases at J, with 14 bases between. Germline CDR1 is MNHEY and CDR2 is SMNVEV (reference sequence). CDR3 amino acids: CASGGPWGYEQYF. Written as DNA, the CDR3 is TGTGCCAGCGGGGGGCCCTGGGGCTACGAGCAGTACTTC.

This clonotype was seen a few times. The gene calls are TRBV28 and TRBJ2-2; 8 positions match TRBD1. The germline CDR1 and CDR2 sequences are MDHEN and SYDVKM. CDR3 length: 15 amino acids. V shed 6 bases, J shed 0 bases, and the junction held 3 bases outside the gene matches. CDR3 DNA sequence: TGTGCCAGCAGACCAGGGGGCTCGAACACCGGGGAGCTGTTTTTT. Its translation: CASRPGGSNTGELFF.

This clonotype was seen only a few times. The rearrangement uses TRBV5-1 and TRBJ1-2; 7 nucleotides match TRBD1. Germline V gene sequence: CDR1 SGHRS, CDR2 YFSETQ. V lost 4 bases to trimming and J lost 2 bases; unmatched junction nucleotides: 8. This CDR3 has 15 residues. The CDR3: CASSLGQAKNYGYTF. The CDR3 DNA reads TGCGCCAGCAGCCTAGGACAGGCAAAAAACTATGGCTACACCTTC.